This T cell receptor beta chain was obtained from a study of T cells in Graves' hyperthyroidism and ophthalmopathy. Study results and limitations: A model using 13 V-J features told ophthalmopathy apart from stable hyperthyroidism.

Each patient was aged 18 to 65 and had newly diagnosed hyperthyroidism of under 2 months' duration. An approximately 9.8 ml volume of fresh peripheral blood provided the PBMCs. The source material, RNA transcripts, was used to amplify TCR beta CDR3 regions. Carried out on the TCR CDR3, a first-round RT-PCR used the HTBI primer set. Each CDR3 protein gets one entry after TCRdb re-called the multiplex PCR reads with MiXCR. The sample consists of some 460,000 distinct CDR3 sequences, 15% to 17% of them appearing once. V shed 6 bases and J shed 2 bases, with 11 bases lying between them. Germline CDR1 reads MNHEY; CDR2 reads SVGEGT. This CDR3 is 13 amino acids long. This clonotype was seen many times. Its target is unknown.

The sequenced sample consisted of blood. The chain has TRBV6-2 or TRBV6-3 and TRBJ2-7; no firm D call. The clonotype originates from a woman under 30 with Graves' hyperthyroidism. The CDR3 region has the DNA TGTGCCAGCAGAAACGGGCCCACCTACGAGCAGTACTTC. It specifies CASRNGPTYEQYF.